These T cell receptor beta chains were read from a single sample in a study of regulatory T cells in long-lasting Graves disease. A single record per CDR3 protein comes from TCRdb applying MiXCR to the multiplex PCR reads. There are about 660,000 distinct CDR3 sequences in the sample; about 32% occur only once, and about two fifths lies in the top ten. Here the sequenced sample was peripheral blood mononuclear cells (PBMCs), taken when the disease was refractory, from a patient treated with antithyroid drugs. All receptors come from a female donor with Graves disease. Both conserved end residues are part of each CDR3. A D gene is named only where the DNA matches it firmly.

j_gene: TRBJ2-7
v_gene: TRBV6-1
d_gene: -
CDR3aa: CASSEALRLPSYEQYF

j_gene: TRBJ2-5
v_gene: TRBV27
d_gene: TRBD2
CDR3aa: CASSGIAGGPGFQETQYF

j_gene: TRBJ1-6
v_gene: TRBV27
d_gene: -
CDR3aa: CASRRMGDGSPLHF

j_gene: TRBJ2-1
v_gene: TRBV7-3
d_gene: -
CDR3aa: CASSLMGFYNEQFF

j_gene: TRBJ2-7
v_gene: TRBV2
d_gene: TRBD2
CDR3aa: CASSPTRPGGEQYF

j_gene: TRBJ2-2
v_gene: TRBV12-3/TRBV12-4
d_gene: -
CDR3aa: CASTLLDTRVTGELFF

j_gene: TRBJ1-6
v_gene: TRBV12-3/TRBV12-4
d_gene: -
CDR3aa: CASTQGSPLHF

j_gene: TRBJ2-6
v_gene: TRBV19
d_gene: TRBD1
CDR3aa: CASSLRTGRTGANVLTF

j_gene: TRBJ1-1
v_gene: TRBV12-5
d_gene: -
CDR3aa: CASGLDVGGGTEAFF

j_gene: TRBJ2-7
v_gene: TRBV5-1
d_gene: TRBD1
CDR3aa: CASRGGTGLPYEQYF

j_gene: TRBJ1-4
v_gene: TRBV27
d_gene: TRBD1
CDR3aa: CASSSRGLTNEKPFF

j_gene: TRBJ2-2
v_gene: TRBV5-6
d_gene: TRBD1
CDR3aa: CASSLQGQGITGELFF

j_gene: TRBJ2-5
v_gene: TRBV7-9
d_gene: -
CDR3aa: CASSPLGTETQYF

j_gene: TRBJ2-7
v_gene: TRBV7-3
d_gene: TRBD2
CDR3aa: CASSEKMGLADYEQYF

j_gene: TRBJ2-5
v_gene: TRBV27
d_gene: TRBD2
CDR3aa: CASSPLAGVQETQYF

j_gene: TRBJ2-7
v_gene: TRBV28
d_gene: TRBD1
CDR3aa: CASSLGTGGRGSTQYF